A single sample is the source of the 18 T cell receptor beta chains below, sequenced in a study of blood T cell repertoires in COVID-19. Here immunoSEQ multiplex PCR was the method, and the copy in TCRdb shows in-frame clones only, minus some. The sample contains roughly 76,000 clones, over 70% of which appear only once. Sequencing was carried out using peripheral blood. All receptors come from a man aged 65-85 years with acute or convalescent COVID-19.

Only one count was recorded for this clone. The chain carries TRBV13 and TRBJ2-1; 10 nucleotides line up with TRBD2. The CDR3 runs to 16 residues. Germline lookup yields CDR1 PRHDT and CDR2 FYEKMQ (reference sequence). Trimming at V came to 3 bases and at J to 0 bases, leaving 2 bases not matched to a gene. This CDR3 reads CASSLASGSSYNEQFF. In nucleotides, the CDR3 is TGTGCCAGCAGCTTGGCTAGCGGGAGCTCCTACAATGAGCAGTTCTTC.

This clone appeared a few times. J is TRBJ2-2 and V is TRBV19; 9 nucleotides line up with TRBD2. From germline, CDR1 is LNHDA and CDR2 SQIVND (reference sequence). The V gene end was trimmed by 3 bases and the J gene end by 5 bases; junction bases not matched to a gene: 7. This CDR3 is built from 16 residues. CDR3 in amino acids: CASSMRAGGLTGELFF. CDR3 DNA sequence: TGTGCCAGTAGTATGAGAGCGGGAGGACTTACCGGGGAGCTGTTTTTT.

Only a few counts were recorded for this clone. The V call is TRBV10-3, the J call TRBJ2-7; possibly TRBD2 for D (6 bases). Trimming left V 6 bases short and J 3 bases short, with 15 bases between. The CDR3 runs to 14 residues. Germline values: CDR1 ENHRY, CDR2 SYGVKD. CDR3 coding DNA: TGTGCCATCAGGGAAGGAGGGTCCTTCTACGAGCAGTACTTC. The encoded protein is CAIREGGSFYEQYF.

The chain links TRBV11-2 to TRBJ1-3, with TRBD1 as a possible D gene (5 bases). Per the germline V gene, CDR1 is SGHAT and CDR2 is FQNNGV. This CDR3 spans 16 amino acids. The germline V and J ends were trimmed by 4 bases and 0 bases, with 13 bases remaining between them. The CDR3 is CASSSMGGASGNTIYF. DNA for the CDR3: TGTGCCAGCAGCTCCATGGGCGGGGCCTCTGGAAACACCATATATTTT.

This chain joins TRBV28 and TRBJ1-2; 7 nucleotides agree with TRBD1. The CDR3 contains 15 residues. J gave up 1 base and V 3 bases, and 5 bases lay outside the gene matches. Germline loops: CDR1 MDHEN, CDR2 SYDVKM. This CDR3 is CASSLGTALNYGYTF. CDR3 sequence (DNA): TGTGCCAGCAGTTTGGGGACAGCGCTTAACTATGGCTACACCTTC.

This chain uses TRBV12-3 or TRBV12-4 with TRBJ1-6; 8 bases fit TRBD1. Trimming cost V 6 bases and J 8 bases; bases outside gene matches: 3. CDR3 length equals 13 residues. In DNA, the CDR3 is TGTGCCAGCAGGACAGGGGTTGATTCACCCCTCCACTTT. This encodes CASRTGVDSPLHF.

V is TRBV9 and J is TRBJ2-1, with 9 bases that match TRBD2. The CDR3 has 14 amino acids. In germline, CDR1 is SGDLS, CDR2 YYNGEE. Trimming took 2 bases from V and 10 from J; bases not matched to a gene: 7. The CDR3 coding sequence is TGTGCCAGCAGCGTGGATAGCGGGAGAGCAGAGCAGTTCTTC. Translation gives CASSVDSGRAEQFF.

The chain recombines TRBV29-1 with TRBJ2-5; a weak D match, TRBD1 (6 bases). V lost 4 bases and J lost 4, with 16 bases in between. This CDR3 is built from 14 residues. Germline V lookup: CDR1 SQVTM, CDR2 ANQGSEA. The CDR3 DNA sequence: TGCAGCGTTGCGGCCGGGACACTCCTAGAGACCCAGTACTTC. Translating it yields CSVAAGTLLETQYF.

The chain recombines TRBV6-5 with TRBJ2-1; the D gene is possibly TRBD1 (6 bases). CDR3 length: 15 residues. V was cut by 5 bases and J by 0 bases, with 11 bases left in between. Looked up from germline, CDR1 is MNHEY and CDR2 is SVGAGI. CDR3: CASSKTGSSYNEQFF. The CDR3, as DNA: TGTGCCAGCAGTAAAACAGGGAGCTCCTACAATGAGCAGTTCTTC.

The chain is built from TRBV27 and TRBJ2-2, with D possibly being TRBD2 (5 bases). The CDR3 runs 14 residues. The germline V and J ends were trimmed by 7 bases and 6 bases, with 15 bases remaining between them. Germline lookup yields CDR1 MNHEY and CDR2 SMNVEV (reference sequence). CDR3 DNA sequence: TGTGCCAGCACTGGGCCGTCCGGGGCCGGGGAGCTGTTTTTT. Amino acid sequence: CASTGPSGAGELFF.

This clone turned up a few times. The genes are TRBV27 and TRBJ2-7; TRBD2 aligns across 12 bases. The CDR3 is 19 amino acids. V was pared by 5 bases and J by 1 base, with 15 bases of the junction left unmatched. Germline V lookup: CDR1 MNHEY, CDR2 SMNVEV (reference sequence). CDR3 amino acids: CASSLRGLTSGRGSYEQYF. The CDR3 DNA reads as TGTGCCAGCAGTCTACGCGGGCTGACTAGCGGGAGAGGATCCTACGAGCAGTACTTC.

The chain combines TRBV5-1 with TRBJ2-7, with D uncertain. The V gene lost 0 bases and the J gene lost 6 bases, with 16 bases spanning the gap. The CDR3 runs 15 residues. Germline lookup yields CDR1 SGHRS and CDR2 YFSETQ. CDR3 residues: CASSLGTEQMGEQYF. The CDR3 nucleotides are TGCGCCAGCAGCTTGGGTACGGAACAGATGGGCGAGCAGTACTTC.

The J gene is TRBJ2-1, the V gene TRBV20-1, with 8 bases matching TRBD1. Germline CDR1 and CDR2: DFQATT and SNEGSKA (reference sequence). This CDR3 contains 13 residues. Unmatched junction bases numbered 5, after V lost 3 bases and J lost 7 bases. DNA for the CDR3: TGCAGTGCTAGTCGGACAGGGAAAAATGAGCAGTTCTTC. This gives the protein CSASRTGKNEQFF.

The V call is TRBV7-8, the J call TRBJ2-1, with a tentative D call TRBD1 (6 bases). V lost 1 base, J lost 9 bases, and 7 bases lay in between. Germline CDR1 SGHVS, CDR2 FQNEAQ. This CDR3 has 12 residues. CDR3 coding DNA: TGTGCCAGCAGCTTAGAAGGGGGTGAGCAGTTCTTC. Translated, it gives CASSLEGGEQFF.

The rearrangement uses TRBV5-8 and TRBJ1-1; D remains unclear. Trimming pared 4 bases from V and 5 bases from J, leaving 18 bases between. The CDR3 runs 15 residues. In germline, CDR1 is SGHTS, CDR2 YDEGEE. The CDR3 DNA reads TGTGCCAGCAGCCCCCGGACGGCGGGGAGGACTGAAGCTTTCTTT. Protein product: CASSPRTAGRTEAFF.

The rearrangement links TRBV25-1 to TRBJ1-1; D gene uncertain. Germline V CDR1 and CDR2: MGHDK, SYGVNS. V lost 7 bases and J 1 base, leaving 13 bases between the germline ends. The CDR3 covers 14 residues. The CDR3 nucleotides read TGTGCCAGCATTCCGCCTAGTAAGAACACTGAAGCTTTCTTT. It is translated as CASIPPSKNTEAFF.

V is TRBV6-5 and J is TRBJ2-7, with D unclear. The length of the CDR3 is 14 residues. Germline V CDR1 and CDR2: MNHEY, SVGAGI. V was pared by 7 bases and J by 2 bases, with 15 bases between. CDR3 in amino acids: CASTYQADTYEQYF. In DNA form, the CDR3 reads TGTGCCAGCACCTACCAAGCCGACACCTACGAGCAGTACTTC.

This clone was counted only a few times. V gene TRBV19 combines with J gene TRBJ2-3; D possibly corresponds to TRBD1 (6 bases). Germline V gene lookup returns CDR1 LNHDA and CDR2 SQIVND (reference sequence). Trimming took 5 bases from V and 1 from J, leaving 16 bases between them. This CDR3 has 16 residues. The CDR3 DNA sequence: TGTGCCAGTAGTGTAAAGATGGACAGTCGCACAGATACGCAGTATTTT. Protein sequence: CASSVKMDSRTDTQYF.